What follows are 19 T cell receptor beta chains derived from one specimen sequenced in a study of CD8 T cells in ankylosing spondylitis. One entry per CDR3 protein, called by TCRdb with MiXCR from the 5' RACE reads. The top ten hold about 10% of the sample, which has around 300,000 distinct CDR3 sequences, approximately 10% seen once. The sequencing input was blood, either unsorted or a sorted T cell fraction (not recorded which). The source is a female donor with ankylosing spondylitis or in good health (not recorded which).

Of note for this clonotype: A read error may be the cause here, since a much bigger clone is one base away. The chain carries TRBV7-8 and TRBJ2-7; D unresolved. Germline values: CDR1 SGHVS, CDR2 FQNEAQ. The CDR3 is 14 residues long. In nucleotides, the CDR3 is TGTGCCAGCAGCTTAGCCAGGAACTCCTACGAGCCGTACTTC. Translated, it gives CASSLARNSYEPYF.

This clonotype was counted many times. This chain uses TRBV5-1 with TRBJ2-1, with TRBD2 matching 10 bases. Germline loops: CDR1 SGHRS, CDR2 YFSETQ. With V trimmed by 2 bases and J by 4 bases, 3 bases remained unmatched. This CDR3 region has 15 residues. CDR3: CASSFGLAEYNEQFF. The CDR3 nucleotides are TGCGCCAGCAGCTTCGGACTAGCGGAATACAATGAGCAGTTCTTC.

This clonotype was counted ten times or more. The chain employs TRBV19 and TRBJ1-5, with D perhaps matching TRBD1 (5 bases). In germline, CDR1 is LNHDA, CDR2 SQIVND (reference sequence). Deletions cut 3 bases from V and 2 bases from J, with 11 bases between. This CDR3 is built from 15 residues. The CDR3 nucleotides are TGTGCCAGTAGTATCCGGCCGGGGCGCAATCAGCCCCAGCATTTT. This encodes CASSIRPGRNQPQHF. Complete variable domain (other parts from reference TRBV19 and TRBJ1-5): DGGITQSPKYLFRKEGQNVTLSCEQNLNHDAMYWYRQDPGQGLRLIYYSQIVNDFQKGDIAEGYSVSREKKESFPLTVTSAQKNPTAFYLCASSIRPGRNQPQHFGDGTRLSIL.

V gene TRBV14 combines with J gene TRBJ2-5; D perhaps matches TRBD2 (5 bases). CDR1 and CDR2 from the germline V gene are SGHDN and FVKESK. V was shortened by 0 bases and J by 4 bases, with 15 bases between the two germline ends. The CDR3 is 16 amino acids. The CDR3, as DNA: TGTGCCAGCAGCCAAGAAACGGGGTGGTTCGCAGAGACCCAGTACTTC. Amino acid sequence: CASSQETGWFAETQYF.

This clonotype was counted a few times. The J gene is TRBJ2-2, the V gene TRBV28; 8 bases are a match to TRBD2. CDR3 length: 15 residues. Unmatched junction bases numbered 8, after V lost 7 bases and J lost 4 bases. Germline CDR1 is MDHEN and CDR2 is SYDVKM. The CDR3 bases are TGTGCCAGCACCCCGGGAGGGGTGGGCACCGGGGAGCTGTTTTTT. This sequence encodes CASTPGGVGTGELFF.

Ten or more counts support this clonotype. V and J are TRBV6-1 and TRBJ1-2; D ambiguous. V was shortened by 7 bases and J by 8 bases, with 17 bases between the two germline ends. Per germline, CDR1 MNHNS and CDR2 SASEGT. This CDR3 contains 13 residues. CDR3 amino acids: CASNRPGSRGYTF. The CDR3 DNA follows: TGTGCCAGCAATCGACCGGGGTCCAGGGGCTACACCTTC.

This clonotype showed up many times. CDR3 loop: CASSEGGNRETQYF. In DNA form, the CDR3 reads TGTGCCAGCAGTGAAGGGGGGAATAGGGAGACCCAGTACTTC. The J gene is TRBJ2-5, the V gene TRBV6-1; either TRBD1 or TRBD2 may supply D (5 bases each). Trimming pared 1 base from V and 5 bases from J, leaving 11 bases between. Germline loops: CDR1 MNHNS, CDR2 SASEGT. The CDR3 sequence is 14 residues long.

There are many counts of this clonotype. Here the CDR3 DNA reads TGCGCCAGCAGCCAAGACGACAGGGCGAGGGGTCAGCCCCAGCATTTT. Encoded protein: CASSQDDRARGQPQHF. The rearrangement uses TRBV4-1 and TRBJ1-5; 7 bases are shared with TRBD1. This CDR3 contains 16 residues. Trimming cost V 0 bases and J 6 bases; bases outside gene matches: 8. Germline V gives CDR1 MGHRA, CDR2 YSYEKL.

This clonotype has ten or more counts. The chain carries TRBV10-3 and TRBJ2-3, with a weak D call TRBD2 (5 bases). Trimming stripped 8 bases from V and 5 bases from J, with 14 bases between. From germline, CDR1 is ENHRY and CDR2 SYGVKD. The CDR3 has 13 amino acids. CDR3 residues: CAIGRGRIDTQYF. CDR3 bases: TGTGCCATCGGGCGAGGGCGGATAGATACGCAGTATTTT.

A word on this clonotype: With a much larger clone just one base away, this may be a read error. This chain links TRBV20-1 with TRBJ2-1, with a tentative D call TRBD1 (5 bases). Per the germline V gene, CDR1 is DFQATT and CDR2 is SNEGSKA (reference sequence). The CDR3 extends over 13 amino acids. The CDR3 DNA is TGCAGTGCAGGCCAGGGAAGGAACTATGAGCACTTCTTC. This codes for CSAGQGRNYEHFF.

J is TRBJ2-7 and V is TRBV29-1, with 9 bases that match TRBD1. J was trimmed by 7 bases and V by 7 bases; bases with no gene match: 11. The CDR3 has 13 amino acids. In germline, CDR1 is SQVTM, CDR2 ANQGSEA. CDR3 amino acids: CSANLRTGEEQYF. DNA for the CDR3: TGCAGCGCGAACCTAAGGACAGGGGAAGAGCAGTACTTC.

There are a few counts of this clonotype. The rearrangement links TRBV7-8 to TRBJ2-7; TRBD1 aligns across 10 bases. CDR1 is SGHVS and CDR2 is FQNEAQ in the germline V gene. This CDR3 spans 16 amino acids. Trimming cost V 7 bases and J 4 bases; bases outside gene matches: 13. CDR3 bases: TGTGCCAGCATCCAACAGACGGGACAGGGGTCGTACGAGCAGTACTTC. It is translated as CASIQQTGQGSYEQYF.

To note about this clonotype: A read error may be the cause here, since a much bigger clone is one base away. The chain couples TRBV5-1 to TRBJ2-1; the match to TRBD2 covers 10 bases. Germline CDR1 SGHRS, CDR2 YFSETQ. The CDR3 spans 15 residues. J lost 5 bases, V lost 5 bases, and 7 bases had no gene match. Written as DNA, the CDR3 is TGCGCCAGCAGTGAAGCGGGAGGGATCAACAATGAGCAGTTCTTC. This encodes CASSEAGGINNEQFF.

This clonotype was recorded at least ten times. J is TRBJ1-1 and V is TRBV5-1; 8 nucleotides agree with TRBD1. The germline V gene has CDR1 SGHRS and CDR2 YFSETQ. The CDR3 is 16 amino acids. V was pared by 1 base and J by 4 bases, with 9 bases of the junction left unmatched. This CDR3 reads CASSLWSGGQGTEAFF. CDR3 bases: TGCGCCAGCAGCTTGTGGTCAGGGGGCCAGGGCACTGAAGCTTTCTTT.

The table lists this clonotype with many counts. The rearrangement joins TRBV20-1 to TRBJ2-1; 8 nucleotides match TRBD1. Germline V gene sequence: CDR1 DFQATT, CDR2 SNEGSKA (reference sequence). The CDR3 sequence is 13 residues long. The trim removed 5 bases at V and 6 bases at J, leaving 6 bases unmatched. The CDR3, as DNA: TGCAGTGCTCCCGGAACAGGGGGCAATGAGCAGTTCTTC. It yields the protein CSAPGTGGNEQFF.

The chain couples TRBV28 to TRBJ1-4, with a weak D call TRBD1 (6 bases). V was pared by 1 base and J by 8 bases, with 14 bases between. Germline V lookup: CDR1 MDHEN, CDR2 SYDVKM. CDR3 length equals 15 residues. The DNA for the CDR3 is TGTGCCAGCAGTTTATCTCAGGGGATGGGGGAAAAACTGTTTTTT. It is translated as CASSLSQGMGEKLFF.

Concerning this clonotype: A single base separates this from a much larger clone, so it may be a read error. J is TRBJ2-7 and V is TRBV28, with 10 bases matching TRBD1. This CDR3 region has 15 residues. Looked up from germline, CDR1 is MDHEN and CDR2 is SYDVKM. CDR3 coding DNA: TGTGCCAGCAGGGCACCGGGACAGGGGTTTTACGAGCAGTCCTTC. Its protein product is CASRAPGQGFYEQSF.

The rearrangement links TRBV12-3 or TRBV12-4 to TRBJ2-1; 11 bases are a match to TRBD2. The CDR3 spans 16 residues. J gave up 4 bases and V 3 bases, and 5 bases lay outside the gene matches. CDR3 nucleotide sequence: TGTGCCAGCAGTTTTGGACTAGCGGGCGCTTACAATGAGCAGTTCTTC. Translation: CASSFGLAGAYNEQFF.

This clonotype appeared once. The chain joins TRBV12-3 or TRBV12-4 to TRBJ1-4; perhaps TRBD1 as D (6 bases). This CDR3 is built from 15 residues. The V gene lost 6 bases and the J gene lost 4 bases, with 15 bases spanning the gap. The CDR3, as DNA: TGTGCCAGCAGACCCACAGGGTTAGGTAATGAAAAACTGTTTTTT. Protein sequence: CASRPTGLGNEKLFF.